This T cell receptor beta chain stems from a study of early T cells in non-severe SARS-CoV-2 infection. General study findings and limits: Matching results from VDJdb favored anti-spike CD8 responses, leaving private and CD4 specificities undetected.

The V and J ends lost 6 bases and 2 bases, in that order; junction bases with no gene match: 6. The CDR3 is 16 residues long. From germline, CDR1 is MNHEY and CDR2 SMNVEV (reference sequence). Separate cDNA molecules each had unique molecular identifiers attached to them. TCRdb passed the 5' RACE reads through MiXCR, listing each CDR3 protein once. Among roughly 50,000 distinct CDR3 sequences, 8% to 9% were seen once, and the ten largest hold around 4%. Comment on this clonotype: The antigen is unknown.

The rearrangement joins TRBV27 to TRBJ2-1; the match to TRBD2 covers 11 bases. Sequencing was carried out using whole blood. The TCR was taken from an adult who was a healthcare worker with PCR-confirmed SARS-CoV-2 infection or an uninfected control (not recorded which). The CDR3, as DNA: TGTGCCAGCAGGACTAGCGGGAACCTGGCCTACAATGAGCAGTTCTTC. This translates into CASRTSGNLAYNEQFF.